This T cell receptor (beta chain) appears in the sequencing data of a study of blood T cells in healthy people across ages. Study-wide findings and caveats: The long-lived group displayed more naive CD4+ cells, plus higher diversity, than the aged donors did.

Trimming cost V 4 bases and J 1 base, with 10 bases left between them. Germline CDR1 and CDR2: MNHNS and SASEGT. This CDR3 spans 14 amino acids. It was with a sample-barcoded 5' primer and a J-beta primer mix that a second PCR of roughly 6 to 11 cycles was run. Every molecule of cDNA carried a tag from a template-switch adaptor with 12 random nucleotides. TCRdb itself ran the 5' RACE reads through MiXCR, one entry per CDR3 protein. The sample has 800,000 to 950,000 distinct CDR3 sequences, under 35% seen once; the top ten hold roughly a tenth. With respect to this clonotype: Its specificity is not known.

These sequences were also reported in another study, on T cells of mothers and their children. That paper notes: Donation came from three healthy Caucasian mothers together with their six children. Reads obtained per mother exceeded 10 million TCR beta CDR3 reads, with a few million obtained per child.

The specimen sequenced was blood. The chain has TRBV6-1 and TRBJ1-2, with D uncertain. This clonotype was sampled from a woman aged 40-49 years in good health. The CDR3 coding sequence is TGTGCCAGCAGTGGGGTCAGATTTAACTATGGCTACACCTTC. Translated: CASSGVRFNYGYTF.